This T cell receptor (beta chain) was sequenced for a study of CD8 T cells in ankylosing spondylitis (dated by TCRdb to about 2017). In the study overall: The study profiled T cell receptor beta repertoires in healthy donors and ankylosing spondylitis patients to find disease-linked TCR variants. The full study cohort comprised around 25 ankylosing spondylitis patients and about a hundred healthy donors. Peripheral blood samples were taken, and synovial fluid was additionally collected from ankylosing spondylitis patients. Study-wide findings and limitations: The disease-linked clones had a CD8+ phenotype and were found at relatively low frequencies in peripheral blood. The disease-linked clones were reported as significantly enriched in matched synovial fluid samples from ankylosing spondylitis patients. Some motif variants had previously been reported in the synovial fluid and blood of reactive arthritis patients, which suggests shared mechanisms of disease initiation. A TCR beta motif made up of several highly homologous amino acid variants appeared to be characteristic of blood from ankylosing spondylitis patients.

This clonotype was picked up a small number of times. This receptor's antigen is unknown. Base qualities are not at hand, and no much larger clone is one base apart. TCRdb shows the sequencer as Illumina HiSeq 2500. Quantitative 5'-RACE with molecular barcodes was the method used to prepare the TCR beta libraries. On the study's bioinformatics: A new computational method, built on a probabilistic model of VDJ rearrangement, was used to identify disease-linked TCR variants. In-frame beta chains were kept once TCRdb had trimmed the public reads at Q25 with fastp and called clones with MiXCR. CDR3 protein duplicates are merged, each entry listing the most common genes and DNA. The V and J calls and clone size come from TCRdb's table, not from the authors' own analysis. Here the sample has 200,000 to 300,000 distinct CDR3 sequences; around 9.2% occur a single time. In total, the top ten clones hold under 7.5% of the sample.

CDR1 GTSNPN and CDR2 SVGIG are derived from the germline V gene (reference sequence). V loses 4 bases of germline sequence and J loses 6 bases, and the interval between the two ends is 19 bases. The CDR3 covers 16 residues, taking in both the cysteine and the phenylalanine. The kept DNA is CDR3 alone, 48 bases in frame from the first base. The clonotype comes from a male donor with ankylosing spondylitis or in good health (not recorded which). Rearrangement joined TRBV30 to TRBJ1-6, with TRBD1 as a weak D call on 6 bases. Source material: blood, either unsorted or a sorted T cell fraction (not recorded which). The DNA sequence reads TGTGCCTGGAATCCAAGGGGGTCCGGGCCTAATTCACCCCTCCACTTT. It encodes CAWNPRGSGPNSPLHF.